This passage covers 9 T cell receptor beta chains from one sample sequenced in a study of shared clonotypes between healthy human individuals. Selected positively for CCR7 and CD45RO-negative, naive CD8 cells excluded terminally differentiated effector memory CD45RA+ cells. This table comes from immunoSEQ multiplex PCR, and its TCRdb copy is limited to in-frame clones, with some not included. The sample lists millions of clones, around 93% occurring once. Input material: naive CD8+ T cells from PBMCs. These TCRs come from a man aged 18 to 35 in good health. Some clones in this sample may be carry-over from other donors' samples.

Only one count was recorded for this clone. The V gene is TRBV7-9, the J gene TRBJ1-4, with no clear D. The CDR3 spans 14 residues. V shed 0 bases and J shed 7 bases, with 9 bases lying between them. Germline CDR1 SEHNR, CDR2 FQNEAQ (reference sequence). CDR3 bases: TGTGCCAGCAGCTTAGCAGGGCTGGGTGAAAAACTGTTTTTT. Translated: CASSLAGLGEKLFF. The full variable domain, in which reference TRBV7-9 and TRBJ1-4 provide the parts outside the CDR3, is DTGVSQNPRHKITKRGQNVTFRCDPISEHNRLYWYRQTLGQGPEFLTYFQNEAQLEKSRLLSDRFSAERPKGSFSTLEIQRTEQGDSAMYLCASSLAGLGEKLFFGSGTQLSVL.

The V gene is TRBV7-9, the J gene TRBJ2-2, with D perhaps given as TRBD1 or TRBD2 (5 bases each). Per germline, CDR1 SEHNR and CDR2 FQNEAQ (reference sequence). The CDR3 runs to 16 residues. V lost 3 bases, J lost 7 bases, and 18 bases lay in between. The CDR3 sequence: CASSFGYGTSDGELFF. The CDR3 DNA reads as TGTGCCAGCAGCTTCGGGTATGGGACGTCCGACGGGGAGCTGTTTTTT.

Notes on this clone: The sample has other DNA sequences that encode this CDR3 too. This rearrangement joins TRBV19 to TRBJ2-3, with a possible D match to TRBD1 (6 bases). V lost 5 bases, J lost 1 base, and 7 bases lay in between. The CDR3 covers 13 residues. Germline CDR1 LNHDA, CDR2 SQIVND (reference sequence). CDR3 loop: CASSAGGTDTQYF. In DNA form, the CDR3 reads TGTGCCAGTAGTGCAGGGGGCACAGATACGCAGTATTTT.

This clone was picked up a small number of times. V gene TRBV6-5 combines with J gene TRBJ2-7, with D possibly being TRBD1 or TRBD2 (5 bases each). This CDR3 comprises 15 residues. Germline V gene data show CDR1 as MNHEY and CDR2 as SVGAGI. The V and J ends lost 0 bases and 4 bases respectively, with 13 bases between them. As DNA, the CDR3 is TGTGCCAGCAGTTACTCGGGGGTTGGGGCTTACGAGCAGTACTTC. This gives the protein CASSYSGVGAYEQYF.

The CDR3, as DNA: TGCGCCAGCAGCCTAGCGGGAGAGGGAGATACGCAGTATTTT. It translates to CASSLAGEGDTQYF. The chain combines TRBV4-1 with TRBJ2-3; 9 bases agree with TRBD2. With 4 bases clipped from V and 5 bases from J, the junction kept 4 bases outside the gene matches. The CDR3 runs 14 residues. CDR1 and CDR2 from the germline V gene are MGHRA and YSYEKL.

The chain uses TRBV11-2 and TRBJ2-7; D tentatively fits TRBD1 or TRBD2 (5 bases each). The germline CDR1 and CDR2 sequences are SGHAT and FQNNGV. This CDR3 contains 13 residues. The V end lost 4 bases, the J end lost 0 bases, and 7 bases lay between the germline ends. As DNA, the CDR3 is TGTGCCAGCAGCTGGGGGACCTCCTACGAGCAGTACTTC. Protein: CASSWGTSYEQYF.

This rearrangement joins TRBV27 to TRBJ2-5, with D perhaps matching TRBD2 (5 bases). The germline V gene has CDR1 MNHEY and CDR2 SMNVEV (reference sequence). Deletions cut 4 bases from V and 1 base from J, with 10 bases between. This CDR3 has 14 amino acids. The CDR3 is CASSSREPQETQYF. In nucleotides, the CDR3 is TGTGCCAGCAGTTCCCGGGAACCCCAAGAGACCCAGTACTTC.

V gene TRBV18 combines with J gene TRBJ2-7; 10 bases agree with TRBD2. There are 17 residues in the CDR3. Looked up from germline, CDR1 is KGHSH and CDR2 is LQKENI. J was trimmed by 7 bases and V by 0 bases; bases with no gene match: 12. The CDR3 spells CASSPPRLAGVGAEQYF. The DNA of the CDR3 is TGTGCCAGCTCACCACCGAGGCTAGCGGGAGTAGGGGCTGAGCAGTACTTC.

The CDR3 region is CASSTTGTGINTGELFF. The CDR3 nucleotides are TGTGCCAGCAGCACAACCGGGACGGGCATTAACACCGGGGAGCTGTTTTTT. The rearrangement uses TRBV9 and TRBJ2-2, with D perhaps assigned TRBD1 or TRBD2 (5 bases each). The CDR3 runs 17 residues. Trimming removed 4 bases at V and 2 bases at J, with 18 bases between. CDR1 and CDR2 (germline): SGDLS, YYNGEE.